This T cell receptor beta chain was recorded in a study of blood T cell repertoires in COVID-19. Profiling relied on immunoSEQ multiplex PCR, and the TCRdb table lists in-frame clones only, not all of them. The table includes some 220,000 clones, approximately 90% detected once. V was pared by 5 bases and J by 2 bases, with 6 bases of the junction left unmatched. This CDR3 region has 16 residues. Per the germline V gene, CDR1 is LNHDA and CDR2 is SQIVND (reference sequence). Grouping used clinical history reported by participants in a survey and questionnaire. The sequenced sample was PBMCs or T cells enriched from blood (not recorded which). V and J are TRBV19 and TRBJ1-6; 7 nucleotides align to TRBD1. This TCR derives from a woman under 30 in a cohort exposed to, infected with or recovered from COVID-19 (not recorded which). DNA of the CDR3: TGTGCCAGTAGTTACAGGGGTTTGACCTATAATTCACCCCTCCACTTT. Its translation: CASSYRGLTYNSPLHF.